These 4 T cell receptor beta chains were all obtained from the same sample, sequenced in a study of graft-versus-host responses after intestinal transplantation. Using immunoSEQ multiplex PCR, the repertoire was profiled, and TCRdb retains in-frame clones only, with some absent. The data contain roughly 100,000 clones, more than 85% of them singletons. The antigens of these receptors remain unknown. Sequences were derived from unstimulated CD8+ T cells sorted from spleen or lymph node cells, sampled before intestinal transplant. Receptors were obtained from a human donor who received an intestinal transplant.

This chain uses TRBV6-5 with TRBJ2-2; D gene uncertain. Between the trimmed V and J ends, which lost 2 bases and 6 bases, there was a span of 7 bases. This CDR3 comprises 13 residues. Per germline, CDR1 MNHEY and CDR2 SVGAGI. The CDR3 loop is CASSYREAGELFF. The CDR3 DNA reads TGTGCCAGCAGTTACAGAGAGGCCGGGGAGCTGTTTTTT.

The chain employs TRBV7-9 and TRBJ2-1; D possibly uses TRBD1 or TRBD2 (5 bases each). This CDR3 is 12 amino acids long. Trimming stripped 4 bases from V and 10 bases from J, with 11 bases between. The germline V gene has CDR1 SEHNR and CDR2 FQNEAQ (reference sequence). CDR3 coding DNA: TGTGCCAGCAGCTATTGGGACGGGGAGCAGTTCTTC. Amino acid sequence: CASSYWDGEQFF.

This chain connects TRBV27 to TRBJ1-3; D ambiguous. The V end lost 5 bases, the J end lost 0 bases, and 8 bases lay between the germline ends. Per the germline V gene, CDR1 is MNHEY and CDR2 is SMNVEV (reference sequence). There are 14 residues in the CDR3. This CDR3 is CASSRLGSGNTIYF. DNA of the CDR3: TGTGCCAGCAGTCGCCTTGGCTCTGGAAACACCATATATTTT.

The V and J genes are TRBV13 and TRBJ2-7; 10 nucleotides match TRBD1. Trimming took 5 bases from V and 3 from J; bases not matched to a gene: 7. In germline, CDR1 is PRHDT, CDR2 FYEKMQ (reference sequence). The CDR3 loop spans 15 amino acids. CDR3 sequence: CASSVWDRGLYEQYF. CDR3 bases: TGTGCCAGCAGCGTATGGGACAGGGGACTCTACGAGCAGTACTTC.